This T cell receptor (beta chain) came from a study of T cells in women clearing cervical HPV infection. As for this clone: Read data end 3 residues before the CDR3 end; the end is taken from the germline J gene.

TCRdb's copy holds only in-frame clones and misses some; the assay was immunoSEQ multiplex PCR. The sample includes 25,000 to 35,000 clones. The CDR3 has 13 residues. Germline loops: CDR1 SGHTA, CDR2 FQGTGA. J lost 7 bases, V lost 6 bases, and 7 bases had no gene match. The gene calls are TRBV7-3 and TRBJ1-1; TRBD1 matches at 8 bases. This receptor was taken from a woman between 18 and 75 years old with a cervical HPV16 infection that either progressed to CIN3+ or cleared (not recorded which). The sample taken for sequencing was blood buffy coat. The CDR3 protein is CASSQGARSEAFF. Partial CDR3 DNA: TGTGCCAGCAGTCAGGGGGCGCGCAGTGAA.